This T cell receptor (beta chain) emerged from a study of blood T cell repertoires in COVID-19. Whole-study context: Samples representing acute and convalescent COVID-19 were sourced from the United States, Italy and Spain.

Assay used: immunoSEQ multiplex PCR; TCRdb lists only in-frame clones, some missing. Of tens of thousands of clones in the sample, more than 60% were seen once. J was trimmed by 2 bases and V by 7 bases; bases with no gene match: 6. This CDR3 comprises 14 residues. The germline V gene has CDR1 MNHEY and CDR2 SVGAGI. The sequence derives from a man in his sixties with active COVID-19. The material sequenced was peripheral blood. The chain couples TRBV6-5 to TRBJ2-3; 7 nucleotides line up with TRBD2. The CDR3 region is CASTSSGLTDTQYF. The CDR3 nucleotides read TGTGCCAGCACCTCTAGCGGCCTCACAGATACGCAGTATTTT.